A selection of T cell receptor beta chains follows, all from one sample in a study of metastatic and nonmetastatic thyroid tumors. Using MiXCR, TCRdb reanalyzed the PCR reads. This table has under 9,500 clones, about a quarter appearing once. Specimen: tumor tissue. These receptors all stem from a female donor with papillary thyroid cancer or a benign thyroid nodule (not recorded which). Some clones in this sample may be carry-over from other donors' samples. CDR3s include the opening cysteine and the closing phenylalanine or tryptophan. The D gene is left open where the match is weak. Clone size is shown for a subset of rows, as once, few, many or a class of expanded clone.

v_gene: TRBV7-2; abundance: -; d_gene: TRBD1; j_gene: TRBJ2-1; CDR3nt: TGTGCCCACCGGGACAGGGGATTCAATGAGCAGTTCTTC; CDR3aa: CAHRDRGFNEQFF
v_gene: TRBV12-3/TRBV12-4; abundance: -; d_gene: -; j_gene: TRBJ2-6; CDR3nt: TGTGCCAGCAGTTTAAACTTGGGATCTGGGGCCAACGTCCTGACTTTC; CDR3aa: CASSLNLGSGANVLTF
v_gene: TRBV30; abundance: -; d_gene: TRBD2; j_gene: TRBJ2-7; CDR3nt: TGTGCCTGGATACTAGCGGTATCCTACGGGCAGTACTTC; CDR3aa: CAWILAVSYGQYF
v_gene: TRBV19; abundance: -; d_gene: -; j_gene: TRBJ1-5; CDR3nt: TGCGCCAGTAGTACGTCAGAGTATAGTCAGCCCCAGCATTTT; CDR3aa: CASSTSEYSQPQHF
v_gene: TRBV28; abundance: few; d_gene: -; j_gene: TRBJ1-5; CDR3nt: TGTGCCAGCAGTTTTTACAGGGTCCGCAATCAGCCCCAGCATTTT; CDR3aa: CASSFYRVRNQPQHF
v_gene: TRBV28; abundance: medium-sized; d_gene: -; j_gene: TRBJ2-7; CDR3nt: TGTGCCAGCACCCTCAGGTGGGGGGTTGACGAGCAGTACTTC; CDR3aa: CASTLRWGVDEQYF
v_gene: TRBV12-5; abundance: medium-sized; d_gene: -; j_gene: TRBJ1-1; CDR3nt: TGTGCTAGTGGATTGGGGACGGTGGCTTTCTTT; CDR3aa: CASGLGTVAFF
v_gene: TRBV27; abundance: medium-sized; d_gene: -; j_gene: TRBJ1-5; CDR3nt: TGTGCCAGCAGTTTAAAGGGATTGACGGGGGCTAGCAATCAGCCCCAGCATTTT; CDR3aa: CASSLKGLTGASNQPQHF
v_gene: TRBV12-3/TRBV12-4; abundance: -; d_gene: TRBD1; j_gene: TRBJ1-1; CDR3nt: TGTGCCAGCAGTTTAGGGACAGGGAACACTGAAGCTTTCTTT; CDR3aa: CASSLGTGNTEAFF
v_gene: TRBV18; abundance: many; d_gene: -; j_gene: TRBJ2-7; CDR3nt: TGTGCCAGCTCACCAGGGGAGCCCTACGAGCAGTACTTC; CDR3aa: CASSPGEPYEQYF
v_gene: TRBV27; abundance: many; d_gene: TRBD2; j_gene: TRBJ2-3; CDR3nt: TGTGCCAGCAGTCCGGTGGGCGGGGGGGCCTGGGATACGCAGTATTTT; CDR3aa: CASSPVGGGAWDTQYF
v_gene: TRBV20-1; abundance: -; d_gene: -; j_gene: TRBJ2-1; CDR3nt: TGCAGTGCTAGCCAATTCAATGAGCAGTTCTTC; CDR3aa: CSASQFNEQFF
v_gene: TRBV6-1; abundance: few; d_gene: -; j_gene: TRBJ1-2; CDR3nt: TGTGCCAGCAGTCCCAGGGAGGGTGGATATGGCTACACCTTC; CDR3aa: CASSPREGGYGYTF
v_gene: TRBV9; abundance: many; d_gene: -; j_gene: TRBJ2-5; CDR3nt: TGTGCCAGCAGCGTAGGGCTAGCTGGAGAGACCCAGTACTTC; CDR3aa: CASSVGLAGETQYF
v_gene: TRBV11-2; abundance: -; d_gene: -; j_gene: TRBJ2-5; CDR3nt: TGTGCCAGCAGCTTAGGATTCGTCGGCGAAGAGACCCAGTACTTC; CDR3aa: CASSLGFVGEETQYF
v_gene: TRBV7-8; abundance: -; d_gene: TRBD1; j_gene: TRBJ1-1; CDR3nt: TGTGCCAGCAGCTCCCAGGGGGCTGTCACTGAAGCTTTCTTT; CDR3aa: CASSSQGAVTEAFF
v_gene: TRBV30; abundance: -; d_gene: -; j_gene: TRBJ1-3; CDR3nt: TGTGCCTGTACTGACTCTGGAAACACCATATATTTT; CDR3aa: CACTDSGNTIYF
v_gene: TRBV5-1; abundance: many; d_gene: -; j_gene: TRBJ2-3; CDR3nt: TGCGCCAGCAGCGATTTGGCTAGCACAGATACGCAGTATTTT; CDR3aa: CASSDLASTDTQYF
v_gene: TRBV7-6; abundance: many; d_gene: -; j_gene: TRBJ2-1; CDR3nt: TGTGCCAGCAGTTTAAGCGGAACCCTATACAATGAGCAGTTCTTC; CDR3aa: CASSLSGTLYNEQFF
v_gene: TRBV5-1; abundance: many; d_gene: TRBD1; j_gene: TRBJ2-5; CDR3nt: TGCGCCAGCAGCGCGCAGGGACAGGGTGTGGAGACCCAGTACTTC; CDR3aa: CASSAQGQGVETQYF
v_gene: TRBV28; abundance: -; d_gene: TRBD2; j_gene: TRBJ2-3; CDR3nt: TGTGCCAGCAGTCCCCGCGGGGGGGGGCGGTGGTGCGGAGATACGCAGTATTTT; CDR3aa: CASSPRGGGRWCGDTQYF
v_gene: TRBV7-8; abundance: medium-sized; d_gene: -; j_gene: TRBJ2-7; CDR3nt: TGTGCCAGCAGCTTAGGCTCCTACGAGCAGTACTTC; CDR3aa: CASSLGSYEQYF
v_gene: TRBV11-3; abundance: -; d_gene: -; j_gene: TRBJ2-7; CDR3nt: TGTGCCAGCAGCTTTGGCCAGGCCAACGGGTACGAGCAGTACTTC; CDR3aa: CASSFGQANGYEQYF
v_gene: TRBV27; abundance: few; d_gene: TRBD1; j_gene: TRBJ2-7; CDR3nt: TGTGCCAGCAGTTTATCGCCAGGGGGCGAGCAGTACTTC; CDR3aa: CASSLSPGGEQYF
v_gene: TRBV14; abundance: -; d_gene: -; j_gene: TRBJ2-5; CDR3nt: TGTGCCAGCAGCCAAGATATTCTAGCGGAGACCCAGTACTTC; CDR3aa: CASSQDILAETQYF
v_gene: TRBV5-4; abundance: -; d_gene: -; j_gene: TRBJ2-1; CDR3nt: TGTGCCAGCAGCAGTCAGGCGAGGAATGAGCAGTTCTTC; CDR3aa: CASSSQARNEQFF
v_gene: TRBV11-1; abundance: -; d_gene: TRBD2; j_gene: TRBJ2-3; CDR3nt: TGTGCCAGCAGCTCCTCTAATAGCGGGATACTCTCAGATACGCAGTATTTT; CDR3aa: CASSSSNSGILSDTQYF
v_gene: TRBV11-3; abundance: -; d_gene: TRBD1; j_gene: TRBJ2-7; CDR3nt: TGTGCCAGCAGCCCGGGGACAGGAGGCGAGCAGTACTTC; CDR3aa: CASSPGTGGEQYF
v_gene: TRBV29-1; abundance: many; d_gene: -; j_gene: TRBJ1-2; CDR3nt: TGCAGCGTTGAAGATCCTACCGGAGCCGGCTATGGCTACACCTTC; CDR3aa: CSVEDPTGAGYGYTF
v_gene: TRBV9; abundance: many; d_gene: -; j_gene: TRBJ2-1; CDR3nt: TGTGCCAGCAGCGTAGTTAGGGGGGCTTCCTACAATGAGCAGTTCTTC; CDR3aa: CASSVVRGASYNEQFF
v_gene: TRBV28; abundance: medium-sized; d_gene: -; j_gene: TRBJ1-1; CDR3nt: TGTGCCAGCAGTTTATCGGTAATGAACACTGAAGCTTTCTTT; CDR3aa: CASSLSVMNTEAFF
v_gene: TRBV7-9; abundance: many; d_gene: -; j_gene: TRBJ1-3; CDR3nt: TGTGCCAGCAGCTTAAATGGGAGAGCTGGAAACACCATATATTTT; CDR3aa: CASSLNGRAGNTIYF
v_gene: TRBV3-1; abundance: many; d_gene: TRBD2; j_gene: TRBJ2-1; CDR3nt: TGTGCCAGCAGCCAAGTAGCGGGGGGGGAGCAGTTCTTC; CDR3aa: CASSQVAGGEQFF
v_gene: TRBV2; abundance: -; d_gene: -; j_gene: TRBJ1-1; CDR3nt: TGTGCCAGCACAGCGAACACTGAAGCTTTCTTT; CDR3aa: CASTANTEAFF
v_gene: TRBV2; abundance: many; d_gene: TRBD1; j_gene: TRBJ1-1; CDR3nt: TGTGCCAGCAGTTTAGACAGGGGATCCACTGAAGCTTTCTTT; CDR3aa: CASSLDRGSTEAFF
v_gene: TRBV19; abundance: medium-sized; d_gene: -; j_gene: TRBJ2-7; CDR3nt: TGTGCCAGTAGGCGTGGAGGGGGCTCTTACGAGCAGTACTTC; CDR3aa: CASRRGGGSYEQYF
v_gene: TRBV27; abundance: medium-sized; d_gene: -; j_gene: TRBJ1-5; CDR3nt: TGTGCCAGCAGTACCCGATCGGAGAGGGATCAGCCCCAGCATTTT; CDR3aa: CASSTRSERDQPQHF
v_gene: TRBV20-1; abundance: -; d_gene: TRBD2; j_gene: TRBJ2-2; CDR3nt: TGCAGTGCTCAGGGCTGTTTTTCTAGCGGGGGCACCGGGGAGCTGTTTTTT; CDR3aa: CSAQGCFSSGGTGELFF